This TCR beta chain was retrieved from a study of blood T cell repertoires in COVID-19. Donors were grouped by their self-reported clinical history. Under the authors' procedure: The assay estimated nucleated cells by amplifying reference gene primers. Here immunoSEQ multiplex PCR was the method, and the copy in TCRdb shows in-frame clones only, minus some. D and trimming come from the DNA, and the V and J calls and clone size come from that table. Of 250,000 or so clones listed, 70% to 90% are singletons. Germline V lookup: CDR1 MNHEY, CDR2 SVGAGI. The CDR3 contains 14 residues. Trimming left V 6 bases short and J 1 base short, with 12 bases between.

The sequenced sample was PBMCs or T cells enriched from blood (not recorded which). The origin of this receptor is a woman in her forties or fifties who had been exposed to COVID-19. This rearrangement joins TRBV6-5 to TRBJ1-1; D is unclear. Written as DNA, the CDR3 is TGTGCCAGCAGAAGAGTGTCGGGGAACACTGAAGCTTTCTTT. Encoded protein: CASRRVSGNTEAFF.